A single sample is the source of the 24 T cell receptor beta chains below, sequenced in a study of regulatory T cells in long-lasting Graves disease (dated by TCRdb to the early 2020s). The meaning of the sample's time point label: newly diagnosed GD, antithyroid drugs for less than 3 months. For both TCR sequencing and RNA sequencing, RNA was extracted from PBMCs in TRIzol. The method behind the library was multiplex PCR. Sequencing was carried out with an Illumina HiSeq 4000. To build TCR beta libraries, CDR3 regions were amplified by Arm-PCR using iRepertoire HTBI primers. TCRdb redid the processing of the public reads, applying fastp at Q25 and MiXCR, and retained in-frame beta chains. Merged by CDR3 protein, the rows form single entries marked with the most common genes and DNA. The sample table shows around 470,000 distinct CDR3 sequences, and 12% to 15% are seen once. Of the sample, under 20% falls within the top ten clones.

Separately, the same data were catalogued under a study of T cells in Graves' hyperthyroidism and ophthalmopathy.

The sequences come from peripheral blood mononuclear cells (PBMCs), collected at new diagnosis, from a patient treated with antithyroid drugs. The receptors were sampled from a woman in her fifties or sixties with Graves disease. Donor details come from another sample of the same person, matched by shared clones.

At least ten counts were recorded for this clonotype. The chain combines TRBV5-1 with TRBJ2-5; 7 bases are shared with TRBD1. The CDR3 contains 14 residues. V shed 4 bases, J shed 1 base, and the junction held 4 bases outside the gene matches. CDR1 and CDR2 (germline): SGHRS, YFSETQ. The CDR3 DNA sequence: TGCGCCAGCAGCCCGACAGGGCGCCAAGAGACCCAGTACTTC. Amino acids: CASSPTGRQETQYF.

The CDR3 DNA reads as TGTGCCAGCAGCCCCGATCTACCGGGACTGCTCTCCTACGAGCAGTACTTC. Translated, it gives CASSPDLPGLLSYEQYF. V usage is TRBV7-9 and J usage is TRBJ2-7, with D tentatively TRBD2 (6 bases). CDR3 length: 17 amino acids. CDR1 is SEHNR and CDR2 is FQNEAQ in the germline V gene (reference sequence). The V end lost 5 bases, the J end lost 0 bases, and 20 bases lay between the germline ends.

Comments on this clonotype: One end of the junction varies from germline; a read error may be responsible. The chain combines TRBV12-3 or TRBV12-4 with TRBJ2-2; D remains ambiguous. The CDR3 is made up of 15 amino acids. DNA for the CDR3: TGTGCCAGCAGTTTAGCGATCCCGAACACCGTGGAGCTGTTTTTT. Its protein is CASSLAIPNTVELFF.

This sequence joins TRBV7-9 and TRBJ2-3, with 13 bases fitting TRBD2. This CDR3 is built from 17 residues. The trim removed 1 base at V and 7 bases at J, leaving 8 bases unmatched. Germline CDR1 is SEHNR and CDR2 is FQNEAQ (reference sequence). CDR3 DNA: TGTGCCAGCAGCTTAGAGTGGACTAGCGGGAGTTATCATACGCAGTATTTT. It encodes CASSLEWTSGSYHTQYF.

Comment on this clonotype: Relative to the germline gene, one junction end is altered; a read error may explain this. The CDR3 DNA is TGTGCCTGGAGTACCTCCCTGGGGTGGGGAGAGGCCCAGTACTTC. Translating it yields CAWSTSLGWGEAQYF. The J gene is TRBJ2-5, the V gene TRBV30; a weak D match, TRBD2 (5 bases). Germline assignment: CDR1 GTSNPN and CDR2 SVGIG (reference sequence). CDR3 length: 15 amino acids.

This clonotype came up a few times. The gene calls are TRBV6-4 and TRBJ2-3; D not resolved. From germline, CDR1 is MRHNA and CDR2 SNTAGT. The CDR3 consists of 16 residues. V lost 0 bases to trimming and J lost 5 bases, with 15 bases between them. CDR3 sequence: CASSDSGQGARDTQYF. CDR3 bases: TGTGCCAGCAGTGACTCTGGGCAAGGAGCACGAGATACGCAGTATTTT.

The chain employs TRBV30 and TRBJ1-4; 11 nucleotides match TRBD1. The ends lost 0 bases at V and 7 bases at J; junction bases unmatched: 4. The germline V gene encodes CDR1 GTSNPN and CDR2 SVGIG (reference sequence). The CDR3 has 15 residues. The chain's CDR3 is CAWSVGQGAREKLFF. As DNA, the CDR3 is TGTGCCTGGAGTGTCGGACAGGGGGCCCGTGAAAAACTGTTTTTT.

This clonotype was detected ten times or more. The J gene is TRBJ1-4, the V gene TRBV18, with D hard to call. In germline, CDR1 is KGHSH, CDR2 LQKENI. V was shortened by 6 bases and J by 6 bases, with 14 bases between the two germline ends. The CDR3 covers 14 residues. CDR3 amino acids: CASSPQEGDEKLFF. The CDR3 coding sequence is TGTGCCAGCTCGCCTCAGGAGGGTGATGAAAAACTGTTTTTT.

V is TRBV7-9 and J is TRBJ2-5; D may be TRBD1 (5 bases). Trimming cost V 2 bases and J 3 bases, with 13 bases left between them. Looked up from germline, CDR1 is SEHNR and CDR2 is FQNEAQ (reference sequence). The CDR3 totals 15 residues. The CDR3 loop is CASSLFGRAEETQYF. Written as DNA, the CDR3 is TGTGCCAGCAGCTTATTTGGCAGGGCGGAAGAGACCCAGTACTTC.

In its sample, this clonotype was seen a few times. The chain's CDR3 is CAWSDINTEAFF. The CDR3 DNA reads as TGTGCCTGGAGTGACATAAACACTGAAGCTTTCTTT. This chain links TRBV30 with TRBJ1-1; D is unresolved. Germline V lookup: CDR1 GTSNPN, CDR2 SVGIG (reference sequence). V was cut by 1 base and J by 2 bases, with 5 bases left in between. This CDR3 spans 12 amino acids.

In DNA form, the CDR3 reads TGTGCCAGCAGCTTCGGTGGGTGGTCGGGAAACACCATATATTTT. Amino acid sequence: CASSFGGWSGNTIYF. V usage is TRBV5-6 and J usage is TRBJ1-3; D uncertain. From germline, CDR1 is SGHDT and CDR2 YYEEEE. The V gene lost 2 bases and the J gene lost 4 bases, with 13 bases spanning the gap. The CDR3 is 15 residues long.

Notes on this clonotype: The junction shows a germline mismatch at one end, possibly a read error. The chain combines TRBV28 with TRBJ2-2; perhaps TRBD2 as D (5 bases). The CDR3 has 15 residues. CDR1 and CDR2 from the germline V gene are MDHEN and SYDVKM. In DNA form, the CDR3 reads TGTGCCAGCAGAAAACCCGGAGGCCGCACCGGGGAGCCGTTTTTT. It yields the protein CASRKPGGRTGEPFF.

On this clonotype: Relative to the germline gene, one junction end is altered; a read error may explain this. The chain employs TRBV28 and TRBJ2-1, with 7 bases identical to TRBD2. The CDR3 contains 13 residues. Germline CDR1 MDHEN, CDR2 SYDVKM. This chain's CDR3 is CASSPRVLAEGSF. CDR3 nucleotide sequence: TGTGCCAGCAGTCCCCGGGTGCTAGCGGAGGGGTCCTTC. Full variable domain (outside the CDR3, taken from reference TRBV28 and TRBJ2-1): DVKVTQSSRYLVKRTGEKVFLECVQDMDHENMFWYRQDPGLGLRLIYFSYDVKMKEKGDIPEGYSVSREKKERFSLILESASTNQTSMYLCASSPRVLAEGSFGPGTRLTVL.

This clonotype was seen a few times. The chain is built from TRBV27 and TRBJ2-7, with 9 positions matching TRBD1. The trim removed 0 bases at V and 6 bases at J, leaving 9 bases unmatched. The CDR3 has 16 amino acids. Germline assignment: CDR1 MNHEY and CDR2 SMNVEV (reference sequence). CDR3 bases: TGTGCCAGCAGTTTATCGACCGGGACAGGGCGGTTCGAGCAGTACTTC. Protein: CASSLSTGTGRFEQYF.

The V and J genes are TRBV7-8 and TRBJ1-3; 8 nucleotides match TRBD1. Germline V gives CDR1 SGHVS, CDR2 FQNEAQ. The V segment lost 4 bases and the J segment 4 bases; nucleotides outside the gene matches: 3. This CDR3 has 14 amino acids. In nucleotides, the CDR3 is TGTGCCAGCAGCTATACAGGGGGAGGAAACACCATATATTTT. This translates into CASSYTGGGNTIYF.

This clonotype showed up just a few times. The chain combines TRBV27 with TRBJ2-7; TRBD2 agrees at 10 bases. V lost 5 bases and J lost 2; bases outside the gene matches: 9. The germline CDR1 and CDR2 sequences are MNHEY and SMNVEV (reference sequence). The CDR3 runs to 16 residues. For the CDR3, the DNA is TGTGCCAGCAGTCTGGCGACTAGCGGGTCTACCTACGAGCAGTACTTC. As protein: CASSLATSGSTYEQYF.

This clonotype came up many times. The V gene is TRBV28, the J gene TRBJ2-7; 14 bases fit TRBD2. The CDR3 runs 19 residues. Per the germline V gene, CDR1 is MDHEN and CDR2 is SYDVKM. Trimming at V came to 2 bases and at J to 7 bases, leaving 16 bases not matched to a gene. The CDR3 nucleotides read TGTGCCAGCAGTTTAGGGTCGCTAAAGACTAGCGGGAGGGCCCGGGAGCAGTACTTC. Translated, it gives CASSLGSLKTSGRAREQYF.

This clonotype was observed many times. The chain is built from TRBV7-2 and TRBJ2-4, with 7 bases matching TRBD2. The germline V gene has CDR1 SGHTA and CDR2 FQGNSA. Trimming took 3 bases from V and 5 from J; bases not matched to a gene: 7. There are 15 residues in the CDR3. CDR3 in DNA: TGTGCCAGCAGCTTTTTGGCTAGCGGAGAAAACATTCAGTACTTC. It yields the protein CASSFLASGENIQYF.

V is TRBV30 and J is TRBJ2-7, with 7 bases matching TRBD1. There are 14 residues in the CDR3. The V gene end was trimmed by 0 bases and the J gene end by 5 bases; junction bases not matched to a gene: 7. Per germline, CDR1 GTSNPN and CDR2 SVGIG (reference sequence). CDR3 coding DNA: TGTGCCTGGAGTGTACCTCCAGGGACAGACGAGCAGTACTTC. This encodes CAWSVPPGTDEQYF.

In its sample, this clonotype was seen a few times. CDR3 nucleotide sequence: TGTGCCAGTAGCATTATGATGGGAGGCAATCAGCCCCAGCATTTT. It translates to CASSIMMGGNQPQHF. This chain links TRBV19 with TRBJ1-5; no definite D call. V lost 6 bases to trimming and J lost 2 bases, with 14 bases between them. This CDR3 is built from 15 residues. Germline V lookup: CDR1 LNHDA, CDR2 SQIVND (reference sequence).

Of note for this clonotype: This may arise from a read error, as a much more abundant clone is one base away. In this CDR3 the conserved last residue, phenylalanine or tryptophan, is missing, so a read error is likely. DNA of the CDR3: TGTGCCAGCAGCCAAGAGCTGTCGGTGTGGGCCCAGTACCTC. Translated: CASSQELSVWAQYL. The chain couples TRBV4-2 to TRBJ2-5; D remains ambiguous. Germline V gene lookup returns CDR1 LGHNA and CDR2 YNFKEQ. The length of the CDR3 is 14 residues. The V end lost 0 bases, the J end lost 9 bases, and 14 bases lay between the germline ends.

This clonotype was observed many times. The chain is built from TRBV12-3 or TRBV12-4 and TRBJ2-7, with 9 bases lining up with TRBD1. V lost 7 bases, J lost 5 bases, and 3 bases stayed unmatched. CDR3 length equals 12 residues. The CDR3 loop is CASTGTGNEQYF. The CDR3 DNA sequence: TGTGCCAGCACCGGGACAGGGAACGAGCAGTACTTC.

This clonotype has a count of ten or more. J is TRBJ1-2 and V is TRBV19; tentatively, D is TRBD1 (5 bases). Germline CDR1 is LNHDA and CDR2 is SQIVND (reference sequence). Trimming pared 5 bases from V and 0 bases from J, leaving 13 bases between. CDR3 length equals 15 residues. CDR3 bases: TGTGCCAGTAGTCCCTCGGGACGGTCTAACTATGGCTACACCTTC. Amino acid sequence: CASSPSGRSNYGYTF.

This clonotype was counted only a few times. This rearrangement joins TRBV19 to TRBJ2-1; D may be TRBD2 (6 bases). CDR3 length: 15 amino acids. The V end lost 3 bases, the J end lost 7 bases, and 16 bases lay between the germline ends. Germline loops: CDR1 LNHDA, CDR2 SQIVND (reference sequence). The CDR3 sequence: CASSIVAAPGNEQFF. As DNA, the CDR3 is TGTGCCAGTAGTATCGTAGCGGCCCCTGGTAATGAGCAGTTCTTC.